This TCR beta chain was retrieved from a study of blood T cells in healthy people across ages. The CDR3 extends over 16 amino acids. V dropped 3 bases and J dropped 0; count of bases not matched to a gene: 3. CDR1 is LGHDT and CDR2 is YNNKEL in the germline V gene (reference sequence). A J-beta primer mix and a sample-barcoded 5' primer were used in a second PCR of about 6 to 12 cycles. Every cDNA molecule bore a tag from a template-switch adaptor containing 12 random nucleotides. Each CDR3 protein is one row after TCRdb ran MiXCR on the 5' RACE reads. The table has roughly 700,000 distinct CDR3 sequences, approximately 25% seen once; the top ten hold 9.4%. This sample also belongs to another study, concerning T cells of mothers and their children. Per that paper: Mother-child pairs who were related displayed a slightly higher overlap than unrelated pairs, a difference that was non-significant. The authors detected no persistent microchimeric T cell clones.

The rearrangement links TRBV3-1 to TRBJ1-3; 9 nucleotides align to TRBD1. This clonotype originated in a boy aged 5-17 years in good health. The sample taken for sequencing was blood. This chain's CDR3 is CASSQLTGGSGNTIYF. The CDR3 nucleotides read TGTGCCAGCAGCCAGCTGACAGGGGGCTCTGGAAACACCATATATTTT.